The T cell receptor (beta chain) described here comes from a study of regulatory T cells in long-lasting Graves disease. This clonotype was recorded at least ten times. Libraries of TCR beta came from iRepertoire HTBI primers plus Arm-PCR of CDR3 regions. Each CDR3 protein gets one entry after TCRdb re-called the multiplex PCR reads with MiXCR. The sample consists of about 290,000 distinct CDR3 sequences, 20% to 25% of them appearing once. Sample time point: persistent/refractory GD, antithyroid drugs over 5 years with positive TRAb. PBMC-derived RNA was used for the TCR library. The sample in question was peripheral blood mononuclear cells (PBMCs), obtained when the disease was refractory, from a patient treated with antithyroid drugs. The sequence derives from a female donor with Graves disease.

In DNA, the CDR3 is TGTGCCAGCAGTTACCGGGCAGACTCCTACGAGCAGTACTTC. Its translation is CASSYRADSYEQYF. This rearrangement joins TRBV6-5 to TRBJ2-7; D is unresolved. This CDR3 spans 14 amino acids. CDR1 MNHEY and CDR2 SVGAGI come from the germline V gene. Trimming took off 2 bases at V and 0 bases at J, with 8 bases between the two ends.